These 9 T cell receptor beta chains were sequenced from one sample in a study of graft-versus-host responses after intestinal transplantation. Assay: immunoSEQ multiplex PCR; the TCRdb copy retains only in-frame clones and omits some. The sample contains roughly 56,000 clones, around 90% of which appear only once. The specimen was PBMCs, collected roughly 120 days after intestinal transplantation. The receptors were sampled from a human patient who received an intestinal transplant, so some T cells may come from the graft donor.

This chain joins TRBV11-2 and TRBJ2-1; the D is unclear. This CDR3 is 16 amino acids long. Trimming took 1 base from V and 0 from J, leaving 10 bases between them. Germline values: CDR1 SGHAT, CDR2 FQNNGV. For the CDR3, the DNA is TGTGCCAGCAGCTTAGGCGCGTCCAGCTCCTACAATGAGCAGTTCTTC. Its translation is CASSLGASSSYNEQFF.

The chain uses TRBV30 and TRBJ2-2; D might be TRBD1 (6 bases). Germline assignment: CDR1 GTSNPN and CDR2 SVGIG (reference sequence). The CDR3 sequence is 15 residues long. The germline V and J ends were trimmed by 4 bases and 3 bases, with 15 bases remaining between them. CDR3 coding DNA: TGTGCCTGGAAACAGGGTCCCTTGGACACCGGGGAGCTGTTTTTT. Its translation: CAWKQGPLDTGELFF.

This rearrangement joins TRBV7-9 to TRBJ2-7; D gene ambiguous. The CDR3 extends over 13 amino acids. Trimming shortened V by 1 base and J by 5 bases, and 9 bases separated the two germline ends. Germline loops: CDR1 SEHNR, CDR2 FQNEAQ (reference sequence). The CDR3 protein is CASSLGGSNEQYF. The CDR3 coding sequence is TGTGCCAGCAGCTTAGGAGGTAGCAACGAGCAGTACTTC.

The chain has TRBV7-9 and TRBJ2-5; no firm D call. The CDR3 is 11 residues long. The germline V and J ends were trimmed by 3 bases and 5 bases, with 4 bases remaining between them. In germline, CDR1 is SEHNR, CDR2 FQNEAQ (reference sequence). CDR3 bases: TGTGCCAGCAGCTTTGTCGAGACCCAGTACTTC. As protein: CASSFVETQYF.

This clone is a singleton in its sample. The gene calls are TRBV21-1 and TRBJ1-2. TRBV21-1 is marked as a pseudogene. The CDR3 is 15 residues long. In DNA, the CDR3 is TGTGCCAGCAGCAAGGGTGTGGGAAGATGCTATGGCTACACCTTC. Its translation is CASSKGVGRCYGYTF.

The chain uses TRBV7-8 and TRBJ1-6; D gene ambiguous. With 5 bases removed from V and 7 bases from J, the gap between germline ends came to 15 bases. The CDR3 totals 15 residues. CDR1 SGHVS and CDR2 FQNEAQ come from the germline V gene. CDR3 nucleotides: TGTGCCAGCAGCGGCATACGGGTGATAAATTCACCCCTCCACTTT. Its protein product is CASSGIRVINSPLHF.

The J gene is TRBJ1-3, the V gene TRBV23-1, with D tentatively TRBD1 (5 bases). TRBV23-1 is noted as an ORF with a role that remains uncertain. The CDR3 spans 14 residues. Deletions cut 11 bases from V and 0 bases from J, with 14 bases between. This chain's CDR3 is CAPIGGSSGNTIYF. DNA for the CDR3: TGCGCCCCCATCGGGGGGTCCTCTGGAAACACCATATATTTT.

The genes are TRBV7-2 and TRBJ2-1; D is tentatively TRBD1 or TRBD2 (5 bases each). This CDR3 has 15 amino acids. In germline, CDR1 is SGHTA, CDR2 FQGNSA. Trimming left V 5 bases short and J 6 bases short, with 17 bases between. The CDR3 nucleotides read TGTGCCAGCAGCCTTGGGGCTAGCATCTTCAATGAGCAGTTCTTC. Translated, it gives CASSLGASIFNEQFF.

Note on this clone: The junction departs from germline at one end; a sequencing error may be responsible. The gene calls are TRBV6-1 and TRBJ1-6; D ambiguous. From germline, CDR1 is MNHNS and CDR2 SASEGT. This CDR3 spans 14 amino acids. CDR3 coding DNA: TGTGCCAGCAGGGCCCGGCCATATAATTCACCCCCCCACTTT. It codes for CASRARPYNSPPHF.